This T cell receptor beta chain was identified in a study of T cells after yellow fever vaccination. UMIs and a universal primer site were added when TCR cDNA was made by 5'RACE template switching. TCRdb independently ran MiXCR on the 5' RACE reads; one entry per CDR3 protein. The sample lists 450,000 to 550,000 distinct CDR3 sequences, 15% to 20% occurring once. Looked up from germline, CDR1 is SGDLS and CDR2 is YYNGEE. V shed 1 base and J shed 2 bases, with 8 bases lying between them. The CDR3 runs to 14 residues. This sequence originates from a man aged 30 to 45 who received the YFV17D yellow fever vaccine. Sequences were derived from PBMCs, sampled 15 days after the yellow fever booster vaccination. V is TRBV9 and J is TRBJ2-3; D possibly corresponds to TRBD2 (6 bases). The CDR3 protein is CASSVIADTDTQYF. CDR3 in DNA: TGTGCCAGCAGCGTAATAGCGGACACAGATACGCAGTATTTT.